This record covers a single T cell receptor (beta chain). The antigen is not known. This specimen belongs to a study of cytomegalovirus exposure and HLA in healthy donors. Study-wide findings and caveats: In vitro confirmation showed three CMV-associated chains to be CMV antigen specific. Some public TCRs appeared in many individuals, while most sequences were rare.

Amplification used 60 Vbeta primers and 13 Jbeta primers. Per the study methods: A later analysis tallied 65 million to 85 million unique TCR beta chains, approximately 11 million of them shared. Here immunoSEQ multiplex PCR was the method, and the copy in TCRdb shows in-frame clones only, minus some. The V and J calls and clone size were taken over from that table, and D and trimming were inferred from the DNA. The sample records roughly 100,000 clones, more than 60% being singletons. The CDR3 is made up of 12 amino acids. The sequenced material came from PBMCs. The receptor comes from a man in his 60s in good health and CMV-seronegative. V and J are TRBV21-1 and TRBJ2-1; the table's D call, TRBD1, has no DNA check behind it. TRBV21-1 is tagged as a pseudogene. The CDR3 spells CASSHLTVSQFF. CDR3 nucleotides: TGTGCCAGCAGCCATTTGACAGTATCGCAGTTCTTC.